A single sample gave rise to the 21 T cell receptor beta chains below, sequenced in a study of blood T cell repertoires in COVID-19. Here immunoSEQ multiplex PCR was the method, and the copy in TCRdb shows in-frame clones only, minus some. The sample holds about 110,000 clones, around nine tenths seen once. Sequencing input: peripheral blood. The origin of the receptors is a man aged 35-49 years with acute or convalescent COVID-19.

The rearrangement joins TRBV3-1 (or the pseudogene TRBV3-2) to TRBJ2-5, with TRBD2 matching 14 bases. Looked up from germline, CDR1 is LGHDT and CDR2 is YNNKEL (reference sequence). V lost 4 bases, J lost 2 bases, and 24 bases stayed unmatched. The CDR3 is 23 residues long. The CDR3 protein is CASSPLLGLAGVSARRQQETQYF. The DNA of the CDR3 is TGTGCCAGCAGCCCCCTACTGGGACTAGCGGGAGTTTCGGCGAGGAGACAACAAGAGACCCAGTACTTC.

This chain joins TRBV19 and TRBJ2-1, with 8 bases identical to TRBD2. This CDR3 is built from 16 residues. The J segment lost 6 bases and the V segment lost 11 bases, leaving 18 bases of the junction unmatched. CDR1 and CDR2 from the germline V gene are LNHDA and SQIVND (reference sequence). The CDR3 is CARPRGVAGLPNEQFF. The CDR3 bases are TGTGCCCGACCCCGAGGGGTAGCGGGACTCCCCAATGAGCAGTTCTTC.

This chain joins TRBV30 and TRBJ2-1; D perhaps matches TRBD2 (6 bases). Germline V gene lookup returns CDR1 GTSNPN and CDR2 SVGIG (reference sequence). The CDR3 sequence is 15 residues long. V was pared by 5 bases and J by 6 bases, with 20 bases between. CDR3 nucleotides: TGTGCCTGGTCCCGTGGGGGGTGGGGGTCCAATGAGCAGTTCTTC. Protein product: CAWSRGGWGSNEQFF. Complete variable domain (other parts from reference TRBV30 and TRBJ2-1): SQTIHQWPATLVQPVGSPLSLECTVEGTSNPNLYWYRQAAGRGLQLLFYSVGIGQISSEVPQNLSASRPQDRQFILSSKKLLLSDSGFYLCAWSRGGWGSNEQFFGPGTRLTVL.

A few counts support this clone. This sequence joins TRBV5-5 and TRBJ1-6; D not certain. This CDR3 has 13 amino acids. Germline assignment: CDR1 SGHKS and CDR2 YYEKEE (reference sequence). Trimming stripped 8 bases from V and 0 bases from J, with 6 bases between. The CDR3 DNA is TGTGCCAGTATGAGCTCCTATAATTCACCCCTCCACTTT. This sequence encodes CASMSSYNSPLHF.

The chain joins TRBV5-6 to TRBJ2-1, with 13 nucleotides matching TRBD2. Germline CDR1 and CDR2: SGHDT and YYEEEE. The CDR3 has 16 amino acids. V shed 0 bases and J 4 bases; nucleotides not matched to a gene: 1. Written as DNA, the CDR3 is TGTGCCAGCAGCTTGGGACTAGCGGGGGGTTACAATGAGCAGTTCTTC. Residues: CASSLGLAGGYNEQFF.

The rearrangement links TRBV7-8 to TRBJ1-4; the D gene is possibly TRBD1 (5 bases). The germline CDR1 and CDR2 sequences are SGHVS and FQNEAQ. V shed 6 bases and J shed 7 bases, with 15 bases lying between them. CDR3 length: 14 residues. CDR3 loop: CASRRAGSTEKLFF. The DNA for the CDR3 is TGTGCCAGCAGGAGAGCAGGGTCTACTGAAAAACTGTTTTTT.

The chain carries TRBV6-1 and TRBJ1-2; D is unresolved. The length of the CDR3 is 18 residues. Trimming cost V 3 bases and J 2 bases, with 22 bases left between them. Germline CDR1 MNHNS, CDR2 SASEGT. DNA for the CDR3: TGTGCCAGCAGTGATCTGTGGGCAGTGGGCTCTGGCAACTATGGCTACACCTTC. It translates to CASSDLWAVGSGNYGYTF.

The rearrangement links TRBV10-3 to TRBJ2-1, with TRBD1 matching 8 bases. The CDR3 is 14 amino acids. Germline CDR1 reads ENHRY; CDR2 reads SYGVKD. Trimming cost V 7 bases and J 5 bases; bases outside gene matches: 7. CDR3 nucleotides: TGTGCCATCAATAGGGGACAGGACAACAATGAGCAGTTCTTC. Protein product: CAINRGQDNNEQFF.

The chain combines TRBV5-1 with TRBJ1-1, with a weak D call TRBD1 (6 bases). The CDR3 is 16 residues long. CDR1 SGHRS and CDR2 YFSETQ come from the germline V gene. V shed 2 bases and J shed 8 bases, with 22 bases lying between them. CDR3 protein: CASSFQGGGPLTEAFF. For the CDR3, the DNA is TGCGCCAGCAGCTTTCAAGGGGGGGGTCCACTTACGGAAGCTTTCTTT.

The chain combines TRBV3-1 (or the pseudogene TRBV3-2) with TRBJ2-5, with a weak D call TRBD1 (5 bases). The CDR3 covers 15 residues. Trimming took off 1 base at V and 5 bases at J, with 14 bases between the two ends. Germline-derived CDR1 and CDR2 are LGHDT and YNNKEL (reference sequence). The CDR3 protein is CASSQAVGQGETQYF. The CDR3 DNA is TGTGCCAGCAGCCAAGCGGTAGGGCAGGGCGAGACCCAGTACTTC.

The gene calls are TRBV6-6 and TRBJ1-6; the D gene is possibly TRBD1 (5 bases). The CDR3 contains 15 residues. Germline V lookup: CDR1 MNHNY, CDR2 SVGAGI (reference sequence). The V end lost 0 bases, the J end lost 9 bases, and 12 bases lay between the germline ends. The CDR3: CASSYSREGGSPLHF. CDR3 nucleotide sequence: TGTGCCAGCAGTTACTCCAGGGAGGGAGGTTCACCCCTCCACTTT.

V usage is TRBV13 and J usage is TRBJ2-5, with D possibly TRBD2 on 5 matching bases. The V and J ends lost 0 bases and 4 bases respectively, with 15 bases between them. CDR1 and CDR2 (germline): PRHDT, FYEKMQ (reference sequence). This CDR3 has 16 amino acids. CDR3 sequence: CASSLGRALGGETQYF. In DNA, the CDR3 is TGTGCCAGCAGCTTAGGGAGGGCTTTAGGCGGAGAGACCCAGTACTTC.

This rearrangement joins TRBV6-5 to TRBJ1-1, with a weak D call TRBD1 (6 bases). Germline CDR1 and CDR2: MNHEY and SVGAGI. The CDR3 has 13 amino acids. V lost 5 bases, J lost 5 bases, and 12 bases lay in between. In DNA, the CDR3 is TGTGCCAGCAGTCTCGACAGGAGTACTGAAGCTTTCTTT. This encodes CASSLDRSTEAFF.

The chain is built from TRBV6-2 or TRBV6-3 and TRBJ2-3; 11 bases are shared with TRBD2. V gave up 2 bases and J gave up 6 bases; unmatched junction bases: 10. This CDR3 comprises 17 residues. CDR1 and CDR2 (germline): MNHEY, SVGEGT. CDR3: CASSYLTSGRGRDTQYF. CDR3 bases: TGTGCCAGCAGTTACCTAACTAGCGGGAGAGGTAGGGATACGCAGTATTTT.

The chain is built from TRBV28 and TRBJ1-3; unclear D gene. The CDR3 runs to 16 residues. Trimming left V 5 bases short and J 0 bases short, with 14 bases between. The germline gives CDR1 MDHEN, CDR2 SYDVKM. CDR3 in DNA: TGTGCCAGCAGTCTTGCGGGCTTTTCCTCTGGAAACACCATATATTTT. Its translation is CASSLAGFSSGNTIYF. The full variable domain, rest sourced from reference TRBV28 and TRBJ1-3, is DVKVTQSSRYLVKRTGEKVFLECVQDMDHENMFWYRQDPGLGLRLIYFSYDVKMKEKGDIPEGYSVSREKKERFSLILESASTNQTSMYLCASSLAGFSSGNTIYFGEGSWLTVV.

The J gene is TRBJ2-3, the V gene TRBV30; D possibly corresponds to TRBD2 (5 bases). The V end was cut by 4 bases, the J end by 5 bases, with 16 bases between. The CDR3 runs 14 residues. CDR1 is GTSNPN, CDR2 SVGIG, per germline (reference sequence). CDR3 protein: CAWNERDPRDTQYF. CDR3 sequence (DNA): TGTGCCTGGAATGAGAGGGATCCGAGAGATACGCAGTATTTT. The complete variable domain, with remaining parts taken from reference TRBV30 and TRBJ2-3, reads SQTIHQWPATLVQPVGSPLSLECTVEGTSNPNLYWYRQAAGRGLQLLFYSVGIGQISSEVPQNLSASRPQDRQFILSSKKLLLSDSGFYLCAWNERDPRDTQYFGPGTRLTVL.

J is TRBJ2-3 and V is TRBV7-9, with a weak D call TRBD1 (5 bases). Germline values: CDR1 SEHNR, CDR2 FQNEAQ (reference sequence). Trimming took off 4 bases at V and 4 bases at J, with 9 bases between the two ends. There are 13 residues in the CDR3. The CDR3 sequence: CASSSQGADTQYF. The CDR3 DNA reads as TGTGCCAGCAGCTCCCAGGGTGCAGATACGCAGTATTTT.

This chain connects TRBV5-1 to TRBJ1-3; no firm D call. CDR3 length: 12 amino acids. Germline V lookup: CDR1 SGHRS, CDR2 YFSETQ. The V and J ends lost 4 bases and 2 bases respectively, with 4 bases between them. The CDR3 region is CASSAAGNTIYF. The CDR3 DNA reads as TGCGCCAGCAGCGCGGCTGGAAACACCATATATTTT.

The sample holds a few counts of this clone. J is TRBJ2-1 and V is TRBV24-1, with D possibly TRBD1 on 5 matching bases. The germline V gene has CDR1 KGHDR and CDR2 SFDVKD. V lost 10 bases, J lost 4 bases, and 10 bases lay in between. CDR3 length: 12 residues. The CDR3 sequence: CATRGLYNEQFF. The CDR3 DNA reads TGTGCCACAAGGGGCCTTTACAATGAGCAGTTCTTC.

CDR3 sequence: CATKIRDRPTGELFF. CDR3 DNA sequence: TGTGCCACTAAAATCCGGGACAGACCCACCGGGGAGCTGTTTTTT. The chain combines TRBV19 with TRBJ2-2; 7 nucleotides align to TRBD1. Trimming removed 10 bases from V and 4 bases from J; junction bases left unmatched: 12. The CDR3 loop spans 15 amino acids. CDR1 is LNHDA, CDR2 SQIVND, per germline (reference sequence). The variable domain in full, completed from reference TRBV19 and TRBJ2-2, reads DGGITQSPKYLFRKEGQNVTLSCEQNLNHDAMYWYRQDPGQGLRLIYYSQIVNDFQKGDIAEGYSVSREKKESFPLTVTSAQKNPTAFYLCATKIRDRPTGELFFGEGSRLTVL.

V usage is TRBV5-5 and J usage is TRBJ1-5, with unresolved D. The CDR3 spans 16 residues. The germline gives CDR1 SGHKS, CDR2 YYEKEE (reference sequence). Between the trimmed V and J ends, which lost 3 bases and 5 bases, there was a span of 18 bases. In DNA, the CDR3 is TGTGCCAGCAGCTCCGCAGGAGGTCCATCTTATCAGCCCCAGCATTTT. Amino acids: CASSSAGGPSYQPQHF.